This entry describes one TCR beta chain. The sample comes from a study of blood T cell repertoires in COVID-19. Study-wide background: The cDNA or gDNA used as material had been derived from T cells, B-cell-depleted T cells, or PBMCs.

Assay used: immunoSEQ multiplex PCR; TCRdb lists only in-frame clones, some missing. The sample includes 150,000 to 200,000 clones, about 85% of them seen just once. The CDR3 length is 14 residues. V shed 5 bases and J 7 bases; nucleotides not matched to a gene: 9. The germline CDR1 and CDR2 sequences are MDHEN and SYDVKM. The receptor comes from a man aged 65 to 85 with active or convalescent COVID-19. The genes are TRBV28 and TRBJ1-2; TRBD1 agrees at 8 bases. Sequenced: peripheral blood. The CDR3 bases are TGTGCCAGCAGTGCAGACAGGGGAGCTTCTGGCTACACCTTC. It is translated as CASSADRGASGYTF.